This T cell receptor beta chain was found in a study of blood T cell repertoires in COVID-19. Looking at the study overall: The United States, Italy and Spain were the sources of the acute and convalescent COVID-19 samples.

The V end lost 6 bases, the J end lost 7 bases, and 13 bases lay between the germline ends. The germline gives CDR1 LNHDA, CDR2 SQIVND (reference sequence). CDR3 length equals 13 residues. The repertoire was sequenced with immunoSEQ multiplex PCR; TCRdb's copy has only in-frame clones and lacks some. The table lists more than 300,000 clones, approximately 87% of them singletons. The chain uses TRBV19 and TRBJ2-4; TRBD1 might be the D (5 bases). The source is a woman in her twenties or thirties with COVID-19, enrolled during active disease. The sample taken for sequencing was peripheral blood. This CDR3 reads CASRLLDTNIQYF. The CDR3 DNA sequence: TGTGCCAGTAGGTTACTGGACACCAACATTCAGTACTTC.